A single sample is the source of the 19 T cell receptor beta chains below, sequenced in a study of CD8+CD57+ T cells in acquired aplastic anemia. Both TCR beta VDJ combination and CDR3 sequence profiling were carried out. Genomic DNA was the template for this profiling. MiXCR, applied by TCRdb to the reads, yields one record per CDR3 protein. This table holds hundreds of thousands of distinct CDR3 sequences, roughly 68% found once. Source material: sorted CD4+, CD8+, or CD8+CD57+ T cells (not recorded which) from PBMCs. These receptor sequences come from a human donor in good health, serving as a control.

This clonotype has a count of ten or more. The chain has TRBV29-1 and TRBJ2-3; D uncertain. This CDR3 is built from 14 residues. Germline CDR1 and CDR2: SQVTM and ANQGSEA. The V end was cut by 6 bases, the J end by 1 base, with 14 bases between. The CDR3 spells CSVGSRFGTDTQYF. The CDR3 nucleotides read TGCAGCGTAGGCAGTCGCTTCGGCACAGATACGCAGTATTTT.

V and J are TRBV7-2 and TRBJ1-6; D uncertain. Germline-derived CDR1 and CDR2 are SGHTA and FQGNSA. The CDR3 loop spans 15 amino acids. V was clipped by 0 bases and J by 18 bases, with 21 bases between them. The CDR3 here is CASSLAQVDYGYTHF. Written as DNA, the CDR3 is TGTGCCAGCAGCTTAGCTCAGGTGGACTATGGCTACACCCACTTT.

The V call is TRBV9, the J call TRBJ2-2; the D gene is possibly TRBD2 (7 bases). Trimming removed 3 bases from V and 0 bases from J, with 12 bases in between. CDR3 length equals 16 residues. Germline values: CDR1 SGDLS, CDR2 YYNGEE. The CDR3 nucleotides read TGTGCCAGCAGCGCACGCGGGGGCTCGAACACCGGGGAGCTGTTTTTT. The encoded protein is CASSARGGSNTGELFF.

The table lists this clonotype with many counts. V usage is TRBV11-2 and J usage is TRBJ1-2, with 9 bases fitting TRBD1. This CDR3 is built from 15 residues. The germline CDR1 and CDR2 sequences are SGHAT and FQNNGV. V lost 5 bases and J lost 5; bases outside the gene matches: 9. The CDR3 reads CASSPNFGQGYGYTF. CDR3 sequence (DNA): TGTGCCAGCAGCCCAAATTTTGGACAGGGGTATGGCTACACCTTC.

This clonotype was recorded a few times. The V and J genes are TRBV2 and TRBJ2-3; D might be TRBD1 (6 bases). The ends were cut back, 8 bases at V and 6 bases at J, with 15 bases in the middle. The CDR3 contains 13 residues. The germline V gene encodes CDR1 SNHLY and CDR2 FYNNEI. The CDR3 DNA reads as TGTGCCAGCGATACAGGGAATAGCGATACGCAGTATTTT. Amino acid sequence: CASDTGNSDTQYF.

This clonotype was counted only a few times. This rearrangement joins TRBV2 to TRBJ2-7, with D possibly being TRBD1 (5 bases). Germline CDR1 is SNHLY and CDR2 is FYNNEI. The V end lost 4 bases, the J end lost 6 bases, and 13 bases lay between the germline ends. The CDR3 loop spans 13 amino acids. Here the CDR3 DNA reads TGTGCCAGCAGTGGGATAGGGGATTTCGAGCAGTACTTC. Protein product: CASSGIGDFEQYF.

CDR3 bases: TGTGCCAGCAGCGTAGAACACGCTAGGGGTAGCTCCTACGAGCAGTACTTC. Its translation: CASSVEHARGSSYEQYF. The chain has TRBV9 and TRBJ2-7; D may be TRBD1 (5 bases). CDR1 is SGDLS and CDR2 is YYNGEE in the germline V gene. Trimming removed 0 bases from V and 0 bases from J, with 16 bases in between. The CDR3 totals 17 residues.

A few counts support this clonotype. This CDR3 reads CASSPLRANYGYTF. For the CDR3, the DNA is TGTGCCAGCTCACCATTACGCGCGAACTATGGCTACACCTTC. The chain is built from TRBV18 and TRBJ1-2, with unresolved D. CDR3 size: 14 residues. V was shortened by 2 bases and J by 2 bases, with 9 bases between the two germline ends. Looked up from germline, CDR1 is KGHSH and CDR2 is LQKENI. The variable domain in full, completed from reference TRBV18 and TRBJ1-2, reads NAGVMQNPRHLVRRRGQEARLRCSPMKGHSHVYWYRQLPEEGLKFMVYLQKENIIDESGMPKERFSAEFPKEGPSILRIQQVVRGDSAAYFCASSPLRANYGYTFGSGTRLTVV.

V and J are TRBV20-1 and TRBJ1-2, with unresolved D. Trimming removed 5 bases at V and 8 bases at J, with 18 bases between. The CDR3 is 13 residues long. CDR1 DFQATT and CDR2 SNEGSKA come from the germline V gene (reference sequence). This CDR3 reads CSAWAVSTYGYTF. The CDR3 DNA reads as TGCAGTGCTTGGGCGGTATCAACCTACGGCTACACCTTC.

The rearrangement uses TRBV7-2 and TRBJ2-7; D is perhaps TRBD2 (6 bases). Germline loops: CDR1 SGHTA, CDR2 FQGNSA. V lost 5 bases, J lost 13 bases, and 27 bases lay in between. The CDR3 sequence is 15 residues long. In nucleotides, the CDR3 is TGTGCCAGCAGCGGAACGGGGGAAGCATCCTACCACTTTTACTTC. Translated: CASSGTGEASYHFYF.

On this clonotype: The CDR3 does not close with the conserved phenylalanine or tryptophan, likely indicating a read error. No DNA is shown, since the ends of the CDR3 on it are uncertain; the CDR3 is the one TCRdb lists. The chain has TRBV9 and TRBJ2-5; TRBD2 reflects the table's D call only, with no check against the DNA. The CDR3 adds up to 12 amino acids, both ends counted. Germline CDR1 is SGDLS and CDR2 is YYNGEE. The CDR3 region is CASSFSGYYGYT.

J is TRBJ2-1 and V is TRBV25-1; D is possibly TRBD1 (6 bases). Germline V lookup: CDR1 MGHDK, CDR2 SYGVNS. The V end lost 1 base, the J end lost 9 bases, and 25 bases lay between the germline ends. The CDR3 length is 18 residues. The CDR3 protein is CASSELGGYGFGSGEQFF. The CDR3 bases are TGTGCCAGCAGTGAATTAGGGGGTTACGGATTTGGATCTGGTGAGCAGTTCTTC.

V is TRBV7-2 and J is TRBJ2-5; the D gene is possibly TRBD2 (5 bases). The germline V gene has CDR1 SGHTA and CDR2 FQGNSA. The CDR3 runs to 14 residues. The V and J ends lost 1 base and 4 bases respectively, with 10 bases between them. DNA for the CDR3: TGTGCCAGCAGCTTAGATGAGGGCCCAGAGACCCAGTACTTC. It codes for CASSLDEGPETQYF.

The table lists this clonotype with many counts. The genes are TRBV6-5 and TRBJ2-7; D not certain. The V gene lost 4 bases and the J gene lost 1 base, with 8 bases spanning the gap. Germline V CDR1 and CDR2: MNHEY, SVGAGI. CDR3 size: 13 residues. The CDR3 sequence is CASSSRYSYEQYF. For the CDR3, the DNA is TGTGCCAGCAGTTCCAGGTATTCCTACGAGCAGTACTTC.

This chain uses TRBV20-1 with TRBJ2-7; D is ambiguous. V dropped 0 bases and J dropped 7 bases, with 7 bases sitting between them. The CDR3 consists of 11 residues. Looked up from germline, CDR1 is DFQATT and CDR2 is SNEGSKA (reference sequence). The CDR3 here is CSAREGREQYF. The DNA for the CDR3 is TGCAGTGCTAGAGAAGGTAGGGAGCAGTACTTC.

In the case of this clonotype: The junction and the germline gene differ at one end; a read error may be behind it. The chain is built from TRBV4-1 and TRBJ2-5; TRBD2 agrees at 9 bases. Per germline, CDR1 MGHRA and CDR2 YSYEKL. This CDR3 is 22 amino acids long. As DNA, the CDR3 is TGTGCCAGCAGCCAATCCGAGGTAGGGCGTTCTTCACCCGGGACTAGCCCAGAGACCCAGTACTTC. It specifies CASSQSEVGRSSPGTSPETQYF.

In the case of this clonotype: A read error may explain this, as a much larger clone is one base away. No conserved phenylalanine or tryptophan ends this CDR3, so it is likely a read error. V usage is TRBV6-1 and J usage is TRBJ1-5; TRBD1 matches 7 bases. V lost 5 bases, J lost 7 bases, and 5 bases stayed unmatched. The germline V gene has CDR1 MNHNS and CDR2 SASEGT. The CDR3 length is 13 residues. CDR3 DNA sequence: TGTGCCAGCAGTCTCAGGGGGGACCAGCCCCAGCATTCT. Amino acids: CASSLRGDQPQHS.

The chain combines TRBV5-6 with TRBJ1-4; weak D call: TRBD1 (5 bases). Germline loops: CDR1 SGHDT, CDR2 YYEEEE. The CDR3 loop spans 17 amino acids. Trimming took 2 bases from V and 3 from J, leaving 17 bases between them. The DNA for the CDR3 is TGTGCCAGCAGCTTAGACGCAGGGAAACACCCTAATGAAAAACTGTTTTTT. Its protein is CASSLDAGKHPNEKLFF. Based on the CDR3 plus reference TRBV5-6 and TRBJ1-4, the full variable domain is DAGVTQSPTHLIKTRGQQVTLRCSPKSGHDTVSWYQQALGQGPQFIFQYYEEEERQRGNFPDRFSGHQFPNYSSELNVNALLLGDSALYLCASSLDAGKHPNEKLFFGSGTQLSVL.

The V gene is TRBV12-3 or TRBV12-4, the J gene TRBJ1-6; TRBD1 might be the D (5 bases). With 6 bases removed from V and 8 bases from J, the gap between germline ends came to 11 bases. There are 13 residues in the CDR3. In DNA, the CDR3 is TGTGCCAGCAGAAAGGGGTGGGATTCACCCCTCCACTTT. Protein sequence: CASRKGWDSPLHF.